The T cell receptor beta chain under discussion was sequenced for a study of cytomegalovirus exposure and HLA in healthy donors. A multiplex PCR was run with 60 Vbeta primers and 13 Jbeta primers. The protocol was immunoSEQ multiplex PCR, while the TCRdb copy is restricted to in-frame clones and leaves out a portion. The profile shows 120,000 to 150,000 clones, approximately 9% of them singletons. This CDR3 contains 16 residues. The germline gives CDR1 SGHNT, CDR2 YYREEE (reference sequence). The ends lost 4 bases at V and 8 bases at J; junction bases unmatched: 9. Study outcomes and limitations: Diagnosis of cytomegalovirus status made by the classifier reportedly showed high specificity and sensitivity. TRBV6-2, TRBV6-3 and other indistinguishable V segments were excluded.

A word on this clone: Its antigen is unknown.

The chain recombines TRBV5-4 with TRBJ2-1; 13 nucleotides agree with TRBD2. Sequencing was performed on PBMCs. This receptor was obtained from a male donor in good health and CMV-seronegative. The CDR3 sequence: CASSAWTSGSGDEQFF. Written as DNA, the CDR3 is TGTGCCAGCAGCGCCTGGACTAGCGGGAGTGGGGATGAGCAGTTCTTC.